This is a list of T cell receptor beta chains from one sample in a study of blood T cell repertoires in COVID-19. Method: immunoSEQ multiplex PCR; TCRdb's copy keeps in-frame clones and lacks some. The sample has 210,000 or so clones; about nine tenths are singletons. Sequencing was performed on peripheral blood. The source of these receptors is a man aged 50 to 60 with acute or convalescent COVID-19. The CDR3 runs from the conserved cysteine through the conserved F or W. D genes are given only for firm matches. Size values are once, few and many counts, or a class for expanded clones, and some rows have none.

d_call	v_call	j_call	clone_size	cdr3_aa	cdr3_nt
TRBD2	TRBV3-1/TRBV3-2	TRBJ2-5	.	CASSFQPSGGQETQYF	TGTGCCAGCAGCTTTCAACCTAGCGGGGGACAAGAGACCCAGTACTTC
TRBD1	TRBV6-1	TRBJ1-2	.	CASSERTGDYGYTF	TGTGCCAGCAGTGAGAGGACAGGGGACTATGGCTACACCTTC
.	TRBV6-5	TRBJ1-1	few	CASSRGGEAAEAFF	TGTGCCAGCAGTCGAGGAGGGGAGGCTGCGGAAGCTTTCTTT
TRBD1	TRBV5-1	TRBJ1-2	.	CASSPDRANGGYTF	TGCGCCAGCAGCCCGGACAGGGCCAATGGGGGCTACACCTTC
.	TRBV2	TRBJ1-2	.	CASTQGGAYYGYTF	TGTGCCAGCACCCAAGGGGGGGCCTACTATGGCTACACCTTC
TRBD1	TRBV29-1	TRBJ1-2	.	CSGVPTGGNGYTF	TGCAGCGGCGTTCCCACAGGGGGCAATGGCTACACCTTC
.	TRBV5-1	TRBJ2-1	.	CASSLVSYEQFF	TGCGCCAGCAGCTTGGTGTCCTATGAGCAGTTCTTC
.	TRBV9	TRBJ1-1	.	CASSVGEERKAFF	TGTGCCAGCAGCGTAGGAGAGGAGCGAAAGGCTTTCTTT
.	TRBV9	TRBJ1-2	.	CASSARDYGYTF	TGTGCCAGCAGCGCCCGAGACTATGGCTACACCTTC
.	TRBV29-1	TRBJ1-1	.	CSVNFLGLSNTEAFF	TGCAGCGTGAACTTCCTTGGACTCTCGAACACTGAAGCTTTCTTT
TRBD2	TRBV5-4	TRBJ2-3	once	CASSLSGGAARRDTDTQYF	TGTGCCAGCAGCTTAAGCGGGGGGGCGGCCCGACGGGACACAGATACGCAGTATTTT
TRBD2	TRBV5-4	TRBJ2-3	.	CASSLGGEGDTQYF	TGTGCCAGCAGCTTGGGCGGGGAGGGGGATACGCAGTATTTT
.	TRBV6-1	TRBJ1-2	.	CASSEARGSGYTF	TGTGCCAGCAGTGAAGCTCGGGGTAGTGGCTACACCTTC
.	TRBV27	TRBJ1-5	few	CASSRDNQPQHF	TGTGCCAGCAGTCGGGACAATCAGCCCCAGCATTTT
.	TRBV10-2	TRBJ1-1	few	CASSESQGGEAFF	TGCGCCAGCAGTGAGTCTCAGGGTGGTGAAGCTTTCTTT
.	TRBV7-7	TRBJ2-5	.	CASSPLQETQYF	TGTGCCAGCAGCCCTCTACAGGAGACCCAGTACTTC
TRBD1	TRBV19	TRBJ1-1	.	CASSVYRGATEAFF	TGTGCCAGTAGTGTTTACAGGGGTGCCACTGAAGCTTTCTTT
TRBD1	TRBV19	TRBJ1-2	.	CATQTGSNYGYTF	TGTGCCACTCAGACAGGGTCTAACTATGGCTACACCTTC
TRBD1	TRBV9	TRBJ1-2	.	CASSPLQGAVYGYTF	TGTGCCAGCAGCCCGCTACAGGGGGCCGTCTATGGCTACACCTTC
TRBD1	TRBV7-9	TRBJ2-1	.	CASSTGQGMAEQFF	TGTGCCAGCAGCACGGGACAGGGGATGGCTGAGCAGTTCTTC
.	TRBV6-5	TRBJ2-5	.	CASSRDSRERTQYF	TGTGCCAGCAGTCGGGACTCTAGAGAGAGGACCCAGTACTTC
TRBD2	TRBV7-7	TRBJ2-1	.	CASSLSGGENEQFF	TGTGCCAGCAGCTTATCGGGGGGTGAGAATGAGCAGTTCTTC
TRBD1	TRBV5-3	TRBJ2-7	.	CARSDRGRHEQYF	TGTGCCAGAAGTGACAGGGGGCGCCACGAGCAGTACTTC
.	TRBV18	TRBJ2-1	once	CASSPPGGPYNEQFF	TGTGCCAGCTCACCACCGGGGGGGCCGTACAATGAGCAGTTCTTC
.	TRBV10-2	TRBJ2-5	.	CASRPRGQETQYF	TGCGCCAGCAGACCCCGAGGCCAAGAGACCCAGTACTTC
TRBD1	TRBV5-8	TRBJ1-5	.	CASRSRPGTGFGQPQHF	TGTGCCAGCAGGTCTCGTCCCGGGACAGGGTTCGGTCAGCCCCAGCATTTT
TRBD1	TRBV7-8	TRBJ2-3	.	CASSFITGETDTQYF	TGTGCCAGCAGCTTCATAACAGGGGAGACAGATACGCAGTATTTT
.	TRBV7-2	TRBJ1-4	.	CASSPGGGEKLFF	TGTGCCAGCAGTCCGGGCGGGGGTGAAAAACTGTTTTTT
TRBD1	TRBV5-6	TRBJ2-5	once	CASSLSRGETQYF	TGTGCCAGCAGCTTGAGCAGGGGGGAGACCCAGTACTTC
.	TRBV12-3/TRBV12-4	TRBJ1-4	.	CASSLSSDEKLFF	TGTGCCAGCAGTTTAAGCAGCGATGAAAAACTGTTTTTT
TRBD1	TRBV6-6	TRBJ1-3	.	CASSYATGGNTIYF	TGTGCCAGCAGTTATGCGACAGGGGGAAACACCATATATTTT
TRBD1	TRBV19	TRBJ1-4	.	CASSMVTGGAEKLFF	TGTGCCAGTAGTATGGTCACAGGGGGGGCTGAAAAACTGTTTTTT
.	TRBV19	TRBJ2-2	.	CASKPTGTGELFF	TGTGCCAGTAAGCCTACGGGGACCGGGGAGCTGTTTTTT
.	TRBV30	TRBJ1-3	.	CAWRKGGGHTSGNTIYF	TGTGCCTGGAGAAAGGGAGGGGGACACACGTCTGGAAACACCATATATTTT
.	TRBV10-2	TRBJ2-6	.	CASGDFLSGANVLTF	TGCGCCAGCGGGGACTTCCTCTCTGGGGCCAACGTCCTGACTTTC
TRBD1	TRBV28	TRBJ1-1	.	CASGTDTEAFF	TGTGCCAGCGGGACAGACACTGAAGCTTTCTTT
.	TRBV19	TRBJ1-2	.	CASRREGYYGYTF	TGTGCCAGTCGGAGGGAGGGTTACTATGGCTACACCTTC
TRBD1	TRBV6-1	TRBJ1-2	.	CASSEQGQALEDGYTF	TGTGCCAGCAGTGAACAGGGACAGGCGCTTGAGGATGGCTACACCTTC
.	TRBV5-1	TRBJ2-5	.	CASSGIGTRGQETQYF	TGCGCCAGCAGCGGCATTGGGACACGGGGCCAAGAGACCCAGTACTTC
TRBD2	TRBV7-9	TRBJ2-3	.	CASSLQGTSGITDTQYF	TGTGCCAGCAGCTTACAAGGGACTAGCGGGATTACAGATACGCAGTATTTT
.	TRBV7-6	TRBJ2-5	.	CASSQRSRAETQYF	TGTGCCAGCAGCCAGCGCTCACGAGCCGAGACCCAGTACTTC
.	TRBV28	TRBJ1-4	.	CASSVDSEKLFF	TGTGCCAGCAGTGTAGACAGTGAAAAACTGTTTTTT
.	TRBV3-1/TRBV3-2	TRBJ1-3	.	CASSPGLVGNTIYF	TGTGCCAGCAGCCCAGGGTTGGTTGGAAACACCATATATTTT
TRBD1	TRBV9	TRBJ2-1	.	CASSAGTVNEQFF	TGTGCCAGCAGCGCTGGGACAGTCAATGAGCAGTTCTTC
.	TRBV7-9	TRBJ1-2	.	CASSQLQDYGYTF	TGTGCCAGCAGCCAATTACAGGACTATGGCTACACCTTC
.	TRBV19	TRBJ1-2	.	CASSTTLGTNYGYTF	TGTGCCAGTAGTACGACTCTCGGGACTAACTATGGCTACACCTTC